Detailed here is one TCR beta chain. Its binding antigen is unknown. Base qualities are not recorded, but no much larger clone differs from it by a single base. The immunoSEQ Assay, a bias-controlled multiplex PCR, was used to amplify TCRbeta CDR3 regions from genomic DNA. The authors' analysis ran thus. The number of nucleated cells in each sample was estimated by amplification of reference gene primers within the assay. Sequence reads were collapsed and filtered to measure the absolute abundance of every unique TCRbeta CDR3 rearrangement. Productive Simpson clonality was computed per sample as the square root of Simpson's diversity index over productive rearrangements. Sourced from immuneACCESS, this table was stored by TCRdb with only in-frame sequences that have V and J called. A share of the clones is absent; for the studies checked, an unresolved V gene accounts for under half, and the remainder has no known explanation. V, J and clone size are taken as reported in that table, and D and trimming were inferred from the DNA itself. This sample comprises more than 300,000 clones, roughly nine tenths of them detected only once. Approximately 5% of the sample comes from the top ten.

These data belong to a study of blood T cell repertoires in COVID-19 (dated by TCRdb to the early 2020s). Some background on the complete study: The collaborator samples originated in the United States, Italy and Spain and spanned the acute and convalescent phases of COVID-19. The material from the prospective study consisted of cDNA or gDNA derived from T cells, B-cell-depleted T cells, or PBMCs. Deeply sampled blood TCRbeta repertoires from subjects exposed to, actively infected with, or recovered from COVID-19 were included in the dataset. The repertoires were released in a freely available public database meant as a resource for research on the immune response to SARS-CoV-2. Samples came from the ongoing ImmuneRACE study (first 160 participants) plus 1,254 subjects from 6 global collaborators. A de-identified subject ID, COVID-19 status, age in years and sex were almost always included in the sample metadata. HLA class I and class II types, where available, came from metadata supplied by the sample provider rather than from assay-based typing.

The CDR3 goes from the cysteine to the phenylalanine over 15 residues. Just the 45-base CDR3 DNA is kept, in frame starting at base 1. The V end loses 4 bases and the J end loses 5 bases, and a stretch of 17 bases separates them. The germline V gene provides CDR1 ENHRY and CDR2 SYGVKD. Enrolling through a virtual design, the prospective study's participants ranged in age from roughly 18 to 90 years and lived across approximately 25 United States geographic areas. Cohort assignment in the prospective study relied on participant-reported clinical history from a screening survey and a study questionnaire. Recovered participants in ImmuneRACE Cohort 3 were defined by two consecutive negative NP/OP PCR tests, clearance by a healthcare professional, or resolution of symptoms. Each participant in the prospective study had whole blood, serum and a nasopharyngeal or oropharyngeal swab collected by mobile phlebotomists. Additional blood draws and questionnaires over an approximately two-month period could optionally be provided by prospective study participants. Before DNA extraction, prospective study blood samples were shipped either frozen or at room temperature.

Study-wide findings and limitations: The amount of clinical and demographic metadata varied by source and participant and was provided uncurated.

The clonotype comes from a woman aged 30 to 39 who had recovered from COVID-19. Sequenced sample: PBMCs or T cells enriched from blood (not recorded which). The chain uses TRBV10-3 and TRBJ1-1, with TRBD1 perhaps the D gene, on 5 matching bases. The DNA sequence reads TGTGCCATCAGTGGGAGTGGCCAGGGTAGGACTGAAGCTTTCTTT. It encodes CAISGSGQGRTEAFF.